This T cell receptor beta chain was sequenced during a study of blood T cells in healthy people across ages (dated by TCRdb to about 2015). About the investigation overall: Template switching captured roughly one uniquely barcoded TCR beta cDNA molecule per two T cells in model experiments. Using deep sequencing normalized with unique cDNA molecular identifiers, the study measured how TCR beta repertoire diversity changes with age. Four age groups were formed from the donors: young (average 16 years), middle-aged (more than 35), aged (62) and long-lived (about 80). To avoid experimental bias, donors of different ages were randomly spread across the sequencing lanes. Two additional independent replicas of 1 million unique cDNA reads from the same blood draw were analyzed for two donors (one aged 18 to 30 and one aged 80 or older).

The germline V gene (reference sequence) provides CDR1 DFQATT and CDR2 SNEGSKA. V sheds 0 bases and J sheds 0 bases, leaving 8 bases between their ends. Taken from cysteine to phenylalanine, the CDR3 has 14 residues. The CDR3 DNA has 42 bases and is translated from base 1. The donors were roughly 40 Caucasian individuals from Russia, aged roughly 6 to 95 years, who were systemically healthy. Each donor gave ten milliliters of peripheral blood, collected into EDTA-treated Vacutainer tubes. Ficoll-Paque density-gradient centrifugation was used to isolate PBMCs, with at least 6.5 million per sample. Total RNA was extracted from PBMCs with Trizol reagent, with at least 5.5 micrograms obtained per sample. The percentages of naive CD45RAhigh/CD27high T cells were determined by flow cytometry on a PBMC aliquot from every donor. Findings and caveats that apply to the study as a whole: Donor CMV infection status was unknown, potentially confounding age-related changes in expanded clonotypes. Because profiling used bulk unsorted PBMCs, naive and antigen-experienced compartments could not be compared conclusively. A strong correlation was found between observed TCR beta diversity and the percentage of naive T cells measured by flow cytometry. Estimates of total diversity based on one million sequenced T cells were considered lower bounds and underestimates. Compared with the aged group, the long-lived group had more naive CD4+ T cells, fewer expanded clones and increased TCR diversity, suggesting age selection. Observed TCR beta diversity per million T cells fell roughly linearly with age, and a significant reduction was already apparent by age around 36.

On this clonotype itself: Its antigen is currently not known. No quality values exist for individual bases; no much larger clone is one base distant.

Library creation used 5' RACE. The sequencer listed for this sample is Illumina HiSeq 2500. A second PCR of 7 to 11 cycles was run with a J-beta primer mix and a sample-barcoded 5' primer. Each TCR beta cDNA molecule received a unique molecular identifier from a template-switch 5' adaptor carrying 12 random nucleotides. Each sample yielded at least 2.5 million CDR3-containing paired-end reads. All of the RNA was converted into first-strand cDNA using the Mint cDNA synthesis kit, with a TRBC-specific oligonucleotide serving as the primer. Following uracil-DNA glycosylase treatment, a first 18-cycle PCR with universal primers M1SS and BC2_uni_R was performed on all cDNA. The source study handled its data this way. Each sample was normalized by randomly selecting 1 million high-quality reads, each carrying a distinct molecular identifier. Reads sharing molecular identifiers were discarded rather than binned into consensus sequences. MiTCR, run with a Q25 quality threshold and the strictest error-elimination algorithm, handled CDR3 identification, clonotype clustering and error correction. A nonparametric unseen species model with Euler transformation was used to estimate lower-bound total TCR beta diversity. TCRdb reanalyzed the raw reads on its own, using fastp at Q25 for trimming and MiXCR for clone calling, and kept in-frame beta chains. Merged by CDR3 protein, the rows form single entries marked with the most common genes and DNA. TCRdb's processing, not the authors', yielded these V and J calls. Present in this sample are some 640,000 distinct CDR3 sequences, around 45% of which were seen just once. The ten biggest clones cover 30% to 40% of the sample.

The sequencing input was blood. The rearranged segments are TRBV20-1 and TRBJ1-1; the D gene is not confidently resolved. This receptor was obtained from a woman aged 55-69 years in good health. This receptor carries the CDR3 CSARERSMNTEAFF. At the DNA level, the sequence is TGCAGTGCTAGAGAGAGGAGCATGAACACTGAAGCTTTCTTT.